Presented here are 27 T cell receptor beta chains from one specimen sequenced in a study of blood T cell repertoires in COVID-19. Repertoires were generated with immunoSEQ multiplex PCR, while TCRdb's copy carries only in-frame clones and drops some. The table includes some 250,000 clones, approximately 86% detected once. Sequencing used peripheral blood. The receptors originated from a woman aged 55 to 70 with COVID-19, enrolled during active disease.

The V and J genes are TRBV28 and TRBJ2-4; possibly TRBD1 for D (6 bases). The CDR3 is 12 amino acids. CDR1 is MDHEN, CDR2 SYDVKM, per germline. With 9 bases removed from V and 6 bases from J, the gap between germline ends came to 12 bases. The CDR3 spells CASRQAINIQYF. As DNA, the CDR3 is TGTGCCAGTAGACAGGCAATAAACATTCAGTACTTC.

The chain carries TRBV9 and TRBJ2-7; TRBD2 is a possible D gene (5 bases). Trimming removed 3 bases from V and 5 bases from J, with 18 bases in between. CDR1 SGDLS and CDR2 YYNGEE come from the germline V gene. The CDR3 spans 15 residues. The chain's CDR3 is CASSAQIGDFDEQYF. In nucleotides, the CDR3 is TGTGCCAGCAGCGCCCAAATCGGGGATTTCGACGAGCAGTACTTC. Based on the CDR3 plus reference TRBV9 and TRBJ2-7, the full variable domain is DSGVTQTPKHLITATGQRVTLRCSPRSGDLSVYWYQQSLDQGLQFLIQYYNGEERAKGNILERFSAQQFPDLHSELNLSSLELGDSALYFCASSAQIGDFDEQYFGPGTRLTVT.

V gene TRBV4-1 combines with J gene TRBJ2-7; 12 bases match TRBD1. The CDR3 has 16 residues. Germline V gene sequence: CDR1 MGHRA, CDR2 YSYEKL. J gave up 3 bases and V 1 base, and 4 bases lay outside the gene matches. DNA for the CDR3: TGCGCCAGCAGCCAAGCTGGGACAGGGGGCAACTACGAGCAGTACTTC. As protein: CASSQAGTGGNYEQYF.

This chain uses TRBV10-3 with TRBJ2-1, with 8 bases aligning to TRBD2. The trim removed 4 bases at V and 8 bases at J, leaving 4 bases unmatched. This CDR3 spans 13 amino acids. CDR1 is ENHRY, CDR2 SYGVKD, per germline. The CDR3 DNA is TGTGCCATCAGTGGTGGCGGGAGGTATGAGCAGTTCTTC. Protein: CAISGGGRYEQFF.

The chain is built from TRBV20-1 and TRBJ1-1; D uncertain. The CDR3 has 11 amino acids. CDR1 DFQATT and CDR2 SNEGSKA come from the germline V gene (reference sequence). V was trimmed by 2 bases and J by 4 bases, leaving 5 bases between them. The DNA for the CDR3 is TGCAGTGCTAGACAGGTCACTGAAGCTTTCTTT. Protein: CSARQVTEAFF.

This chain joins TRBV5-1 and TRBJ2-7; 8 nucleotides line up with TRBD1. This CDR3 spans 14 amino acids. J gave up 3 bases and V 4 bases, and 6 bases lay outside the gene matches. Germline loops: CDR1 SGHRS, CDR2 YFSETQ. The chain's CDR3 is CASSGTGLIYEQYF. The CDR3 coding sequence is TGCGCCAGCAGCGGGACAGGTCTAATCTACGAGCAGTACTTC.

The chain is built from TRBV9 and TRBJ2-1; tentative D call: TRBD1 (6 bases). V lost 0 bases and J 2 bases, leaving 9 bases between the germline ends. Germline CDR1 SGDLS, CDR2 YYNGEE. The CDR3 is 15 amino acids. CDR3 nucleotides: TGTGCCAGCAGCGTAGGGCAGGGGACCTACAATGAGCAGTTCTTC. Its protein is CASSVGQGTYNEQFF.

The rearrangement uses TRBV29-1 and TRBJ2-5; no firm D call. V lost 0 bases and J lost 7, with 9 bases in between. CDR3 length: 12 residues. Germline V gives CDR1 SQVTM, CDR2 ANQGSEA. The CDR3 nucleotides read TGCAGCGTTGAAGAAGGCGCGGTGACCCAGTACTTC. Translating gives CSVEEGAVTQYF. The full variable domain, completed using reference TRBV29-1 and TRBJ2-5, is SAVISQKPSRDICQRGTSLTIQCQVDSQVTMMFWYRQQPGQSLTLIATANQGSEATYESGFVIDKFPISRPNLTFSTLTVSNMSPEDSSIYLCSVEEGAVTQYFGPGTRLLVL.

The chain couples TRBV27 to TRBJ2-1; 8 bases align to TRBD2. This CDR3 spans 16 amino acids. Germline-derived CDR1 and CDR2 are MNHEY and SMNVEV (reference sequence). Trimming removed 4 bases from V and 1 base from J; junction bases left unmatched: 6. The CDR3: CASSSFGGRSYNEQFF. The CDR3 region has the DNA TGTGCCAGCAGTTCCTTCGGCGGGAGGTCCTACAATGAGCAGTTCTTC.

The rearrangement joins TRBV19 to TRBJ1-5, with D perhaps TRBD1 (6 bases). The germline V gene has CDR1 LNHDA and CDR2 SQIVND (reference sequence). This CDR3 is built from 17 residues. Trimming stripped 4 bases from V and 1 base from J, with 17 bases between. The CDR3 is CASSTAVGALSNQPQHF. In DNA, the CDR3 is TGTGCCAGTAGTACGGCCGTGGGGGCCTTGAGCAATCAGCCCCAGCATTTT.

For this clone: A junction boundary mismatches the germline segment, possibly from a read error. V and J are TRBV6-5 and TRBJ2-7; 8 bases are shared with TRBD2. CDR1 is MNHEY and CDR2 is SVGAGI in the germline V gene. This CDR3 region has 15 residues. CDR3 protein: CASSSLSGSSHEQYF. CDR3 in DNA: TGTGCCAGCAGTTCTCTCAGCGGGAGCTCCCACGAGCAGTACTTC.

The rearrangement joins TRBV11-2 to TRBJ2-7, with D possibly being TRBD1 (6 bases). The V end lost 7 bases, the J end lost 0 bases, and 13 bases lay between the germline ends. The CDR3 is 14 residues long. Per germline, CDR1 SGHAT and CDR2 FQNNGV. CDR3 region: CASNYGGASYEQYF. The CDR3 DNA sequence: TGTGCCAGCAATTATGGGGGCGCCTCCTACGAGCAGTACTTC.

This clone was seen only once. The chain combines TRBV19 with TRBJ2-2; D gene ambiguous. Germline V CDR1 and CDR2: LNHDA, SQIVND (reference sequence). With 7 bases removed from V and 3 bases from J, the gap between germline ends came to 15 bases. This CDR3 contains 15 residues. DNA for the CDR3: TGTGCCAGTACCCCTCGCGCGGATCACACCGGGGAGCTGTTTTTT. Translation: CASTPRADHTGELFF.

V gene TRBV11-2 combines with J gene TRBJ2-7; 8 nucleotides match TRBD2. CDR3 length equals 12 residues. Trimming took 5 bases from V and 12 from J; bases not matched to a gene: 9. In germline, CDR1 is SGHAT, CDR2 FQNNGV. CDR3 DNA sequence: TGTGCCAGCAGCCTAATAAGCGGGAGAAGGTACTTC. The encoded protein is CASSLISGRRYF.

The sample holds a few counts of this clone. This chain links TRBV6-5 with TRBJ2-1, with 9 bases aligning to TRBD1. V trimming: 6 bases; J trimming: 7 bases; junction bases outside the gene matches: 7. Germline CDR1 is MNHEY and CDR2 is SVGAGI. There are 14 residues in the CDR3. CDR3 DNA: TGTGCCAGCAGACATGGACAGGGGACGAATGAGCAGTTCTTC. It yields the protein CASRHGQGTNEQFF.

The rearrangement joins TRBV27 to TRBJ2-7; 8 bases align to TRBD2. This CDR3 contains 14 residues. The V gene end was trimmed by 6 bases and the J gene end by 2 bases; junction bases not matched to a gene: 6. Germline assignment: CDR1 MNHEY and CDR2 SMNVEV (reference sequence). CDR3 amino acids: CASSSGGAPYEQYF. CDR3 in DNA: TGTGCCAGCAGCTCCGGGGGGGCGCCCTACGAGCAGTACTTC.

This clone has a single count. V and J are TRBV5-6 and TRBJ2-5, with D maybe TRBD1 (5 bases). CDR3 length: 15 residues. V dropped 0 bases and J dropped 4 bases, with 13 bases sitting between them. CDR1 and CDR2 from the germline V gene are SGHDT and YYEEEE. The CDR3 protein is CASSLASTGRETQYF. In nucleotides, the CDR3 is TGTGCCAGCAGCTTGGCTTCAACAGGACGAGAGACCCAGTACTTC.

CDR3 protein: CASSATGKNNQPQHF. Here the CDR3 DNA reads TGCGCCAGCAGTGCGACAGGGAAGAACAATCAGCCCCAGCATTTT. This chain joins TRBV10-2 and TRBJ1-5; 7 bases agree with TRBD1. CDR3 length equals 15 residues. Germline V lookup: CDR1 WSHSY, CDR2 SAAADI. The junction had 6 bases not matched to a gene; V was cut back by 4 bases and J by 3 bases.

In this sample, this clone turned up a few times. The rearrangement uses TRBV6-1 and TRBJ2-3; D perhaps matches TRBD1 (5 bases). The CDR3 runs to 16 residues. V dropped 5 bases and J dropped 4 bases, with 19 bases sitting between them. Germline values: CDR1 MNHNS, CDR2 SASEGT. CDR3 coding DNA: TGTGCCAGCAGTAAAGGGTTAGGGGATTATTCAGATACGCAGTATTTT. This codes for CASSKGLGDYSDTQYF.

The rearrangement uses TRBV28 and TRBJ1-5; TRBD1 matches 10 bases. Germline-derived CDR1 and CDR2 are MDHEN and SYDVKM. There are 21 residues in the CDR3. The V segment lost 6 bases and the J segment 0 bases; nucleotides outside the gene matches: 20. Written as DNA, the CDR3 is TGTGCCAGCAGCCGAATGCCTGGGACAGGGGTTGGAGGATATAGCAATCAGCCCCAGCATTTT. Its translation: CASSRMPGTGVGGYSNQPQHF.

The rearrangement links TRBV23-1 to TRBJ2-1, with D maybe TRBD1 (5 bases). TRBV23-1 is treated as an ORF (open reading frame) with a function not yet certain. The ends were cut back, 8 bases at V and 5 bases at J, with 22 bases in the middle. This CDR3 is built from 16 residues. The CDR3: CASRRDKGSHNNEQFF. The CDR3 bases are TGCGCCAGCCGCAGGGATAAAGGTAGCCACAACAATGAGCAGTTCTTC.

The gene calls are TRBV30 and TRBJ1-4, with D tentatively TRBD1 (6 bases). The CDR3 totals 17 residues. Germline loops: CDR1 GTSNPN, CDR2 SVGIG (reference sequence). Trimming shortened V by 6 bases and J by 2 bases, and 22 bases separated the two germline ends. The CDR3 reads CACPGLPSGGTNEKLFF. CDR3 nucleotide sequence: TGTGCCTGCCCGGGTCTACCATCTGGGGGCACTAATGAAAAACTGTTTTTT. Variable domain in full (rest from reference TRBV30 and TRBJ1-4): SQTIHQWPATLVQPVGSPLSLECTVEGTSNPNLYWYRQAAGRGLQLLFYSVGIGQISSEVPQNLSASRPQDRQFILSSKKLLLSDSGFYLCACPGLPSGGTNEKLFFGSGTQLSVL.

V gene TRBV10-3 combines with J gene TRBJ1-2; TRBD1 matches at 7 bases. Germline CDR1 reads ENHRY; CDR2 reads SYGVKD. Unmatched junction bases numbered 5, after V lost 11 bases and J lost 5 bases. The CDR3 length is 11 residues. CDR3: CASQGLYGYTF. The CDR3 bases are TGTGCCTCACAGGGGTTATATGGCTACACCTTC.

The chain links TRBV5-4 to TRBJ2-5, with D maybe TRBD2 (5 bases). Trimming stripped 0 bases from V and 5 bases from J, with 11 bases between. Germline V gives CDR1 SGHNT, CDR2 YYREEE (reference sequence). This CDR3 is 14 amino acids long. In DNA form, the CDR3 reads TGTGCCAGCAGCTTGGCCGGGGAGCGGGAGACCCAGTACTTC. This sequence encodes CASSLAGERETQYF.

The J gene is TRBJ2-7, the V gene TRBV7-3; D may be TRBD2 (5 bases). This CDR3 region has 12 residues. V gave up 5 bases and J gave up 8 bases, with 13 bases separating them. Per the germline V gene, CDR1 is SGHTA and CDR2 is FQGTGA. As DNA, the CDR3 is TGTGCCAGCAGCCCCGGTAGCGTGCAGCAGTACTTC. Translation: CASSPGSVQQYF. The full variable domain, with the rest looked up from reference TRBV7-3 and TRBJ2-7, is GAGVSQTPSNKVTEKGKYVELRCDPISGHTALYWYRQSLGQGPEFLIYFQGTGAADDSGLPNDRFFAVRPEGSVSTLKIQRTERGDSAVYLCASSPGSVQQYFGPGTRLTVT.

The chain uses TRBV28 and TRBJ2-1; 8 nucleotides agree with TRBD2. There are 16 residues in the CDR3. The germline V gene encodes CDR1 MDHEN and CDR2 SYDVKM. The trim removed 6 bases at V and 3 bases at J, leaving 10 bases unmatched. The CDR3, as DNA: TGTGCCAGCAGGACCTTGGCGGGAGGTGGCTACAATGAGCAGTTCTTC. Translating gives CASRTLAGGGYNEQFF.

This clone was detected a few times. The chain recombines TRBV24-1 with TRBJ2-7, with D possibly being TRBD1 (5 bases). The CDR3 extends over 14 amino acids. Germline V gene lookup returns CDR1 KGHDR and CDR2 SFDVKD. The V end was cut by 9 bases, the J end by 7 bases, with 21 bases between. CDR3 residues: CATPGTQVRLEQYF. The CDR3 DNA is TGTGCCACCCCTGGTACACAGGTCCGGTTGGAGCAGTACTTC.